The table lists the clone carrying this T cell receptor (beta chain) with many counts. Its matching antigen is unknown. The CDR3 is made up of 17 amino acids. Deletions cut 0 bases from V and 7 bases from J, with 19 bases between. Germline loops: CDR1 SGHVS, CDR2 FNYEAQ. MiXCR, run by TCRdb on the 5' RACE reads, gives a single entry per CDR3 protein. The sample has 27,000 or so distinct CDR3 sequences; over 2.5% are singletons. The data belong to a study of early T cells in non-severe SARS-CoV-2 infection. Study findings and constraints: VDJdb-based matching was biased toward anti-spike CD8 responses and missed private and CD4 specificities.

The clonotype was recovered from an adult who was a healthcare worker with PCR-confirmed SARS-CoV-2 infection or an uninfected control (not recorded which). The sequenced sample consisted of whole blood. The rearrangement joins TRBV7-6 to TRBJ2-1; possibly TRBD1 or TRBD2 for D (5 bases each). CDR3 loop: CASSLAATADMGNEQFF. The CDR3 nucleotides are TGTGCCAGCAGCTTAGCGGCGACAGCGGATATGGGGAATGAGCAGTTCTTC.